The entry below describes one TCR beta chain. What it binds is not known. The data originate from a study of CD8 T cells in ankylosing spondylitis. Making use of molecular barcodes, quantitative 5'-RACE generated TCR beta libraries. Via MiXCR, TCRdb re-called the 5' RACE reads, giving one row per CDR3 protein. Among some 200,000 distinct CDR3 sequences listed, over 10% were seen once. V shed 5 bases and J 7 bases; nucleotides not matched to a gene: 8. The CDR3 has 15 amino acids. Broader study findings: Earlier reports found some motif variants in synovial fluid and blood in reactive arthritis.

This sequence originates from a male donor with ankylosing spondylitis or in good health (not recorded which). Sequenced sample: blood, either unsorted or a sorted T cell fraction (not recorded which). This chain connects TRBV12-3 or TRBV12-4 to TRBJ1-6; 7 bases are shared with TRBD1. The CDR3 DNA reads TGTGCCAGCAGTCGCGGGACAGAACCAAATTCACCCCTCCACTTT. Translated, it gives CASSRGTEPNSPLHF.